The 24 T cell receptor beta chains below come from one sample, sequenced in a study of memory CD4+ T cells and cytomegalovirus serostatus. Profiled with immunoSEQ multiplex PCR; TCRdb holds only in-frame clones, not every one. The sample carries around 49,000 clones, roughly three quarters recorded once. Single viable CD3+CD4+CD8-CD45RO+ cells were sorted as the memory CD4+ T cells. The sequencing sample was made of memory CD4+ T cells from blood. All receptors come from an adult in good health and CMV-seronegative.

V is TRBV2 and J is TRBJ2-7; D is unclear. The CDR3 runs 12 residues. V was clipped by 3 bases and J by 5 bases, with 8 bases between them. Germline V gene sequence: CDR1 SNHLY, CDR2 FYNNEI. The CDR3 region is CASSDGVHEQYF. The CDR3 DNA follows: TGTGCCAGCAGTGACGGAGTGCACGAGCAGTACTTC.

The rearrangement joins TRBV7-3 to TRBJ2-1; the D gene is possibly TRBD2 (6 bases). V gave up 5 bases and J gave up 6 bases, with 17 bases separating them. CDR1 is SGHTA, CDR2 FQGTGA, per germline. This CDR3 region has 15 residues. CDR3 in DNA: TGTGCCAGCAGCCAATCGGGAGCGAGGAGCAATGAGCAGTTCTTC. Residues: CASSQSGARSNEQFF. Full variable domain (rest looked up from reference TRBV7-3 and TRBJ2-1): GAGVSQTPSNKVTEKGKYVELRCDPISGHTALYWYRQSLGQGPEFLIYFQGTGAADDSGLPNDRFFAVRPEGSVSTLKIQRTERGDSAVYLCASSQSGARSNEQFFGPGTRLTVL.

This chain links TRBV2 with TRBJ2-1; D not certain. The germline gives CDR1 SNHLY, CDR2 FYNNEI. V gave up 3 bases and J gave up 5 bases, with 8 bases separating them. The CDR3 contains 13 residues. The CDR3 sequence: CASSEWSNNEQFF. The CDR3 nucleotides read TGTGCCAGCAGTGAGTGGTCGAACAATGAGCAGTTCTTC.

This clone was recorded a few times. The chain is built from TRBV21-1 and TRBJ2-2; the table's TRBD1 call for D was not verified on the DNA. TRBV21-1 is a recognized pseudogene. The CDR3 runs 15 residues. The CDR3 sequence is CASSKGAKNYGELFF. The CDR3 nucleotides read TGTGCCAGCAGCAAAGGGGCCAAAAATTACGGGGAGCTGTTTTTT.

The chain uses TRBV7-2 and TRBJ2-7; weak D call: TRBD2 (6 bases). The germline CDR1 and CDR2 sequences are SGHTA and FQGNSA. V lost 8 bases, J lost 2 bases, and 13 bases lay in between. The CDR3 is 13 amino acids. CDR3 in amino acids: CASRGKGTYEQYF. The CDR3 DNA reads as TGTGCCAGCCGGGGGAAGGGAACCTACGAGCAGTACTTC.

This clone is judged medium-sized. The CDR3 DNA reads TGTGCCAGCAGTACAACCACCGGGACCTTGGGTTCTAATGAAAAACTGTTTTTT. This gives the protein CASSTTTGTLGSNEKLFF. The rearrangement uses TRBV27 and TRBJ1-4; TRBD1 is a possible D gene (5 bases). CDR1 and CDR2 (germline): MNHEY, SMNVEV (reference sequence). The CDR3 has 18 residues. V lost 5 bases and J 3 bases, leaving 22 bases between the germline ends.

This chain links TRBV28 with TRBJ2-7; weak D call: TRBD1 (5 bases). V gave up 10 bases and J gave up 2 bases, with 9 bases separating them. CDR1 is MDHEN and CDR2 is SYDVKM in the germline V gene. This CDR3 is 11 amino acids long. The CDR3, as DNA: TGTGCCAACACCAGGGCCTACGAGCAGTACTTC. Its translation is CANTRAYEQYF.

The CDR3: CASSEYDRASEGHQPQHF. For the CDR3, the DNA is TGTGCCAGCAGTGAATACGACCGGGCCTCGGAGGGCCATCAGCCCCAGCATTTT. The gene calls are TRBV25-1 and TRBJ1-5; no definite D call. The CDR3 length is 18 residues. Per germline, CDR1 MGHDK and CDR2 SYGVNS. Between the trimmed V and J ends, which lost 0 bases and 5 bases, there was a span of 20 bases.

The chain uses TRBV19 and TRBJ2-7; 7 positions agree with TRBD1. This CDR3 region has 14 residues. Germline trimming cut 4 bases from V and 6 bases from J; bases unmatched to any gene: 9. Germline assignment: CDR1 LNHDA and CDR2 SQIVND (reference sequence). The CDR3 here is CASSTILTGSEQYF. The CDR3 nucleotides are TGTGCCAGTAGTACGATCCTGACAGGGTCCGAGCAGTACTTC. Based on the CDR3 plus reference TRBV19 and TRBJ2-7, the full variable domain is DGGITQSPKYLFRKEGQNVTLSCEQNLNHDAMYWYRQDPGQGLRLIYYSQIVNDFQKGDIAEGYSVSREKKESFPLTVTSAQKNPTAFYLCASSTILTGSEQYFGPGTRLTVT.

The rearrangement links TRBV7-9 to TRBJ2-3; 15 bases agree with TRBD2. V shed 5 bases and J 5 bases; nucleotides not matched to a gene: 8. Germline lookup yields CDR1 SEHNR and CDR2 FQNEAQ (reference sequence). This CDR3 spans 17 amino acids. The CDR3 coding sequence is TGTGCCAGCAGCCCCGGACTAGCGGGAGGGCCCGTAGATACGCAGTATTTT. Its protein is CASSPGLAGGPVDTQYF.

The chain employs TRBV2 and TRBJ2-3, with a tentative D call TRBD1 (5 bases). CDR1 and CDR2 from the germline V gene are SNHLY and FYNNEI. The CDR3 is 15 amino acids. Deletions cut 1 base from V and 1 base from J, with 9 bases between. CDR3 loop: CASSEGGAGTDTQYF. In DNA form, the CDR3 reads TGTGCCAGCAGTGAAGGTGGGGCCGGCACAGATACGCAGTATTTT.

V and J are TRBV6-5 and TRBJ2-2; D is perhaps TRBD1 (6 bases). The CDR3 has 15 amino acids. V shed 6 bases and J shed 6 bases, with 17 bases lying between them. CDR1 MNHEY and CDR2 SVGAGI come from the germline V gene. CDR3 coding DNA: TGTGCCAGCAGATCTTTAGGGGGTACGGCCGGGGAGCTGTTTTTT. Protein product: CASRSLGGTAGELFF.

Notes on this clone: Other nucleotide sequences from this sample produce the same CDR3. This rearrangement joins TRBV6-5 to TRBJ2-1; 8 bases fit TRBD2. The V segment lost 2 bases and the J segment 6 bases; nucleotides outside the gene matches: 9. CDR1 is MNHEY, CDR2 SVGAGI, per germline. The CDR3 is 16 amino acids. The CDR3 here is CASSYGWTSRGNEQFF. CDR3 in DNA: TGTGCCAGCAGTTACGGTTGGACTAGCAGGGGCAATGAGCAGTTCTTC.

V gene TRBV28 combines with J gene TRBJ2-7; 12 nucleotides align to TRBD1. The V gene end was trimmed by 7 bases and the J gene end by 2 bases; junction bases not matched to a gene: 3. The germline gives CDR1 MDHEN, CDR2 SYDVKM. CDR3 length: 14 residues. The CDR3 nucleotides are TGTGCCAGCACTGGGACAGGGGGCACCTACGAGCAGTACTTC. This translates into CASTGTGGTYEQYF. The complete variable domain, with remaining parts taken from reference TRBV28 and TRBJ2-7, reads DVKVTQSSRYLVKRTGEKVFLECVQDMDHENMFWYRQDPGLGLRLIYFSYDVKMKEKGDIPEGYSVSREKKERFSLILESASTNQTSMYLCASTGTGGTYEQYFGPGTRLTVT.

The genes are TRBV7-9 and TRBJ2-3, with D unclear. V was cut by 2 bases and J by 0 bases, with 9 bases left in between. Germline CDR1 reads SEHNR; CDR2 reads FQNEAQ (reference sequence). The CDR3 has 15 residues. The CDR3: CASSLTDRSTDTQYF. In DNA form, the CDR3 reads TGTGCCAGCAGCTTAACGGACCGCAGCACAGATACGCAGTATTTT.

J is TRBJ1-1 and V is TRBV7-3; weak D call: TRBD1 (5 bases). V gave up 5 bases and J gave up 0 bases, with 16 bases separating them. This CDR3 region has 16 residues. CDR1 is SGHTA and CDR2 is FQGTGA in the germline V gene. CDR3 coding DNA: TGTGCCAGCAGCCAGCGGGGGGGTCGATTGAACACTGAAGCTTTCTTT. It specifies CASSQRGGRLNTEAFF. The full variable domain, its missing parts supplied by reference TRBV7-3 and TRBJ1-1, is GAGVSQTPSNKVTEKGKYVELRCDPISGHTALYWYRQSLGQGPEFLIYFQGTGAADDSGLPNDRFFAVRPEGSVSTLKIQRTERGDSAVYLCASSQRGGRLNTEAFFGQGTRLTVV.

The V call is TRBV2, the J call TRBJ1-1, with D possibly TRBD1 on 6 matching bases. The CDR3 contains 11 residues. V was clipped by 6 bases and J by 8 bases, with 10 bases between them. CDR1 is SNHLY, CDR2 FYNNEI, per germline. This CDR3 is CASRGGEEAFF. The CDR3, as DNA: TGTGCCAGCAGAGGGGGGGAAGAAGCTTTCTTT.

This chain's CDR3 is CASSPEPPGGGETQYF. As DNA, the CDR3 is TGCGCCAGCAGCCCGGAGCCGCCAGGGGGCGGAGAGACCCAGTACTTC. J is TRBJ2-5 and V is TRBV5-1, with 8 bases identical to TRBD1. Looked up from germline, CDR1 is SGHRS and CDR2 is YFSETQ. CDR3 length: 16 amino acids. The V and J ends lost 4 bases and 4 bases, in that order; junction bases with no gene match: 12.

The chain couples TRBV28 to TRBJ2-2, with 10 bases that match TRBD1. The trim removed 3 bases at V and 4 bases at J, leaving 2 bases unmatched. Germline V lookup: CDR1 MDHEN, CDR2 SYDVKM. This CDR3 is 15 amino acids long. The CDR3 here is CASSFGTGATGELFF. The CDR3 bases are TGTGCCAGCAGTTTCGGGACAGGGGCCACCGGGGAGCTGTTTTTT. The full variable domain, completed using reference TRBV28 and TRBJ2-2, is DVKVTQSSRYLVKRTGEKVFLECVQDMDHENMFWYRQDPGLGLRLIYFSYDVKMKEKGDIPEGYSVSREKKERFSLILESASTNQTSMYLCASSFGTGATGELFFGEGSRLTVL.

V is TRBV2 and J is TRBJ1-2; D is unclear. Germline V gene data show CDR1 as SNHLY and CDR2 as FYNNEI. Trimming took 5 bases from V and 4 from J, leaving 8 bases between them. The CDR3 runs to 12 residues. In DNA form, the CDR3 reads TGTGCCAGCAGTTTCGACGGCTATGGCTACACCTTC. Its translation: CASSFDGYGYTF.

The CDR3 bases are TGTGCCTGGATGGCTAGGCGCGACACTGAAGCTTTCTTT. Residues: CAWMARRDTEAFF. The chain joins TRBV30 to TRBJ1-1; D call uncertain. In germline, CDR1 is GTSNPN, CDR2 SVGIG (reference sequence). There are 13 residues in the CDR3. V was shortened by 4 bases and J by 3 bases, with 12 bases between the two germline ends.

The chain combines TRBV19 with TRBJ2-7; TRBD1 might be the D (6 bases). Germline values: CDR1 LNHDA, CDR2 SQIVND (reference sequence). The V and J ends lost 6 bases and 7 bases respectively, with 22 bases between them. This CDR3 comprises 15 residues. In DNA, the CDR3 is TGTGCCAGTAGCTCCCCCGGGACGGGAAGGGGGGAGCAGTACTTC. This gives the protein CASSSPGTGRGEQYF.

A remark on this clone: This sample includes further DNA sequences coding for the same CDR3. This sequence joins TRBV27 and TRBJ1-5; D may be TRBD1 (5 bases). The germline V and J ends were trimmed by 3 bases and 3 bases, with 12 bases remaining between them. The CDR3 has 15 residues. Germline CDR1 reads MNHEY; CDR2 reads SMNVEV (reference sequence). CDR3 amino acids: CASSLSRALNQPQHF. CDR3 bases: TGTGCCAGCAGTTTGAGCAGGGCCCTCAATCAGCCCCAGCATTTT.

The DNA for the CDR3 is TGTGCCAGTAGTATAGGGCGACTAGCGAACGGAAACATTCAGTACTTC. It is translated as CASSIGRLANGNIQYF. The rearrangement uses TRBV19 and TRBJ2-4, with 8 bases fitting TRBD2. The germline gives CDR1 LNHDA, CDR2 SQIVND (reference sequence). V lost 1 base, J lost 6 bases, and 8 bases stayed unmatched. The CDR3 has 16 residues.